The entry below gives a single TCR beta chain sequence along with its context. The sample comes from a study of blood T cell repertoires in COVID-19. Whole-study context: The United States, Italy and Spain supplied acute and convalescent COVID-19 samples.

CDR3 length: 18 residues. Deletions cut 2 bases from V and 0 bases from J, with 17 bases between. Germline V gene lookup returns CDR1 LNHDA and CDR2 SQIVND (reference sequence). Only in-frame clones appear in the TCRdb table, and some are missing; sequencing was by immunoSEQ multiplex PCR. The sample holds some 70,000 clones, about 85% seen once. The sample comprised peripheral blood. The chain uses TRBV19 and TRBJ1-5, with D maybe TRBD1 (5 bases). The TCR comes from a woman between 50 and 59 years old with COVID-19, enrolled during active disease. The CDR3 DNA reads TGTGCCAGTAGTATAAACACAGGTTACGGCTATAGCAATCAGCCCCAGCATTTT. Protein product: CASSINTGYGYSNQPQHF.